The text below deals with one TCR beta chain. The antigen is undetermined. The CDR3 extends over 13 amino acids. The V gene lost 1 base and the J gene lost 8 bases, with 8 bases spanning the gap. Looked up from germline, CDR1 is SGHVS and CDR2 is FQNEAQ. This entry is derived from a study of beta chain features in type 1 diabetes. Study as a whole: Cell yields, gender and age were comparable in patients and healthy donors.

Study-level points and caveats: The similarity of naive, central memory and Treg TCRB repertoires appeared greater among patients than among healthy donors.

Sorted populations all had greater than 95% purity. Expressed TCRB transcripts got sequenced, as all isolated RNA was reverse transcribed. Profiled with immunoSEQ multiplex PCR; TCRdb holds only in-frame clones, not every one. The table records some 140,000 clones, around a tenth of them present only once. The sample consisted of central memory CD4+ T cells from blood. The origin of this receptor is a man in his late teens or twenties in good health. This rearrangement joins TRBV7-8 to TRBJ2-2, with D perhaps TRBD1 (6 bases). The CDR3 DNA sequence: TGTGCCAGCAGCTTAGGAGGGGGTGGGGAGCTGTTTTTT. Amino acids: CASSLGGGGELFF.